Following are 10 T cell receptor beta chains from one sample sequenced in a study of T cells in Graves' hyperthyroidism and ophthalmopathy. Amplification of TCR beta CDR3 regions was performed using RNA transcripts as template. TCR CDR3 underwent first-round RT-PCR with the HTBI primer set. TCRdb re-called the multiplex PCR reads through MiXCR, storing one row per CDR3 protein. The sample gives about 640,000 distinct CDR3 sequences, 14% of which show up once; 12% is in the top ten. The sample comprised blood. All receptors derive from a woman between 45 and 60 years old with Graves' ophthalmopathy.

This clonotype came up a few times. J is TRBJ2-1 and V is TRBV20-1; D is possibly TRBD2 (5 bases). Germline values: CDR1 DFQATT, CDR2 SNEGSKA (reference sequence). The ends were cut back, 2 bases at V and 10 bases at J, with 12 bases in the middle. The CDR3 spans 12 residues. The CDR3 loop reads CSARSGGGEQFF. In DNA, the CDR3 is TGCAGTGCTAGAAGCGGCGGTGGCGAGCAGTTCTTC.

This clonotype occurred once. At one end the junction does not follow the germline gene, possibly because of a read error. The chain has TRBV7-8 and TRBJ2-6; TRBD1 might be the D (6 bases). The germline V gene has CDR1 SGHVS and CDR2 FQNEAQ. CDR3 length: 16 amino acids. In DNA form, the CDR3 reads TGTGCCAGCAGCCTCCCTGGACAGTCTGGGGCCAGCGTCCTGACTTTC. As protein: CASSLPGQSGASVLTF.

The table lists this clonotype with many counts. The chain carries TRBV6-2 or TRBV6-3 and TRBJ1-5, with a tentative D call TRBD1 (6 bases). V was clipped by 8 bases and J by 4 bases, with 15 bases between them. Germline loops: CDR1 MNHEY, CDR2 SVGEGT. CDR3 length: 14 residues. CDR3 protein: CASGFVRGNQPQHF. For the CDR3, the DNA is TGTGCCAGCGGGTTTGTCAGGGGAAATCAGCCCCAGCATTTT.

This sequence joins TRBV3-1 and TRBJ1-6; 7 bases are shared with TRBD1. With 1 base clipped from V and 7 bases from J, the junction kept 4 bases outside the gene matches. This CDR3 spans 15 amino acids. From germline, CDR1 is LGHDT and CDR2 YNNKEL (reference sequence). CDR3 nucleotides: TGTGCCAGCAGCCAAGGGGACAGTAGGAATTCACCCCTCCACTTT. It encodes CASSQGDSRNSPLHF.

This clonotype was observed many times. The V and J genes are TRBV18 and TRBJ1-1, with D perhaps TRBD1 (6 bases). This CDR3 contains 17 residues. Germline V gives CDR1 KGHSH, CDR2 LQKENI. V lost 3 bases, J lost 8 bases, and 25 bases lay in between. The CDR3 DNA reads TGTGCCAGCTCACCTCAGCCGGGACAAGGTCCTTTTTTGGAAGCTTTCTTT. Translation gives CASSPQPGQGPFLEAFF.

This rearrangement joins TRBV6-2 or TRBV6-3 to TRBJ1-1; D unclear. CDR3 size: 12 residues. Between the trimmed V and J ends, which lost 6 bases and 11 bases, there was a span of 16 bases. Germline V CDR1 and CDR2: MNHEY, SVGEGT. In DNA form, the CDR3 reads TGTGCCAGCAGCACGACGCCCACTAAGGCTTTCTTT. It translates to CASSTTPTKAFF.

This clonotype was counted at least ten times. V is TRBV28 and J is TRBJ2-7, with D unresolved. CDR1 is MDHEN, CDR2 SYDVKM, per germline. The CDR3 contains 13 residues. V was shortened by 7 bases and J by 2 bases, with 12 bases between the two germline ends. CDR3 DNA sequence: TGTGCCAGCACCCGGTGGTTCCCCTACGAGCAGTACTTC. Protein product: CASTRWFPYEQYF.

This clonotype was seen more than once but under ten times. The DNA for the CDR3 is TGTGCCAGCAGCCTCCCCAATCTCGGACAGGGGAGCACAGATACGCAGTATTTT. It encodes CASSLPNLGQGSTDTQYF. The V call is TRBV7-9, the J call TRBJ2-3; 9 positions match TRBD1. CDR1 and CDR2 from the germline V gene are SEHNR and FQNEAQ (reference sequence). With V trimmed by 5 bases and J by 0 bases, 12 bases remained unmatched. This CDR3 region has 18 residues.

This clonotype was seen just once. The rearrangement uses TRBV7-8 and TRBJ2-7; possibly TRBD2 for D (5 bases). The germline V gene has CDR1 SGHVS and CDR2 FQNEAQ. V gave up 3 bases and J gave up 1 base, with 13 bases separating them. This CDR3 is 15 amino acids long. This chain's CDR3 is CASSFPGLNSYEQYF. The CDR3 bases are TGTGCCAGCAGCTTTCCGGGATTAAATTCCTACGAGCAGTACTTC.

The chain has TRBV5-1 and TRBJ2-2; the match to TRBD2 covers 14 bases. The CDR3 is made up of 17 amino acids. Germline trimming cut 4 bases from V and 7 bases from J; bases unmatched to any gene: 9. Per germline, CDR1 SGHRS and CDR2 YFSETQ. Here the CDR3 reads CASSARLAGGLGGELFF. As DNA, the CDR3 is TGCGCCAGCAGCGCCCGACTAGCGGGAGGGCTCGGCGGGGAGCTGTTTTTT.